The entry that follows covers one TCR beta chain sequence. Its antigen is still unknown. This specimen comes from a study of Ad26.COV2.S vaccination and SARS-CoV-2 variants. About the study: Participant was drawn from the COV1001 Ad26.COV2.S trial arm.

Libraries were prepared by immunoSEQ multiplex PCR; TCRdb keeps only in-frame clonotypes and omits some of them. Found here are some 290,000 clones, around 84% of them singletons; the top ten hold more than 1.5%. Study-wide results and limits: While placebo recipients had lower spike-specific TCR breadth, vaccine recipients had more.

As for treatment: 15 to 20 received Ad26.COV2.S at low or high dose, single or two shots; five or six received placebo; per-sample allocation not given. Material that was analyzed had been drawn on day 63 after the first vaccine or placebo injection. This specimen consisted of peripheral blood, obtained in a trial of Ad26.COV2.S vaccine versus placebo. The clonotype comes from a person between 18 and 65 years old who received the Ad26.COV2.S COVID-19 vaccine or a placebo.

The CDR3 region is CASSFRLAGTTDTQYF. The CDR3 DNA follows: TGTGCCAGCAGCTTCCGACTAGCGGGGACCACAGATACGCAGTATTTT. The rearrangement links TRBV7-2 to TRBJ2-3; 11 nucleotides match TRBD2. In germline, CDR1 is SGHTA, CDR2 FQGNSA. The CDR3 contains 16 residues. V gave up 3 bases and J gave up 2 bases; unmatched junction bases: 4. Filled out from reference TRBV7-2 and TRBJ2-3, the complete variable domain reads GAGVSQSPSNKVTEKGKDVELRCDPISGHTALYWYRQSLGQGLEFLIYFQGNSAPDKSGLPSDRFSAERTGGSVSTLTIQRTQQEDSAVYLCASSFRLAGTTDTQYFGPGTRLTVL.